The rows below give T cell receptor beta chains drawn from one sample of a study of metastatic and nonmetastatic thyroid tumors. TCRdb reanalyzed the PCR reads via MiXCR. This table holds a few thousand clones, 30% to 40% found once. Sequencing was carried out using adjacent normal tissue. The source is a female donor with papillary thyroid cancer or a benign thyroid nodule (not recorded which). Some clones in this sample may be carry-over from other donors' samples. Each CDR3 is given with its conserved first and last residue. A D gene is named only where the DNA matches it firmly. Expanded clones are given a class, and other clones once, few, many or no size at all.

- TRBJ2-3 TRBD1 TRBV12-3/TRBV12-4 TGTGCCAGCATTTTCCAGATCTGGACAGGCCTCGGGGATACGCAGTATTTT CASIFQIWTGLGDTQYF
- TRBJ2-1 - TRBV2 TGTGCCAGCCTACTGAGTGGAGAGGTCTCCTACAATGAGCAGTTCTTC CASLLSGEVSYNEQFF
few TRBJ2-7 - TRBV20-1 TGCAGTGCTCACCGACGGAGCCGGGGGTACGAGCAGTACTTC CSAHRRSRGYEQYF
few TRBJ1-6 TRBD1 TRBV27 TGTGCCAGCAGTTTATTCGGACAGGGAGTTTCACCCCTCCACTTT CASSLFGQGVSPLHF
- TRBJ2-5 - TRBV12-3/TRBV12-4 TGTGCCAGCAGTTTAGCCAGTAGCGGTCCAGAGACCCAGTACTTC CASSLASSGPETQYF
once TRBJ1-1 - TRBV28 TGTGCCAGCAGTTGGCTGGGGATGAAGGCTGAAGCTTTCTTT CASSWLGMKAEAFF
hyperexpanded TRBJ2-7 TRBD1 TRBV30 TGTGCCTGGGGGGACAGCTCCTACGAGCAGTACTTC CAWGDSSYEQYF
- TRBJ1-1 TRBD1 TRBV29-1 TGCAGTGCTAGACGGGGACAGGGAACGAACACTGAAGCTTTCTTT CSARRGQGTNTEAFF
- TRBJ2-7 TRBD1 TRBV6-1 TGTGCCAGCAGCCAATATGGACAGGTTATGGTCGAGCAGTACTTC CASSQYGQVMVEQYF
few TRBJ2-7 - TRBV20-1 TGCAGTGCTAAAGGGATTTTAGGAGACTCCTACGAGCAGTACTTC CSAKGILGDSYEQYF
few TRBJ2-3 TRBD2 TRBV20-1 TGCAGTGCACCCGGACTAGCGGGAGGGCCAACAGATACGCAGTATTTT CSAPGLAGGPTDTQYF
- TRBJ1-1 - TRBV2 TGTGCCAGCAGTACAGGGAGGGACACTGAAGCTTTCTTT CASSTGRDTEAFF
- TRBJ1-1 - TRBV5-1 TGCGCCAGCAGCTTGGTGGCAGGGTTCGGCTCGGTGAAAGCTTTCTTT CASSLVAGFGSVKAFF
few TRBJ2-7 TRBD1 TRBV7-2 TGTGCCAGCAGCTTCCGGGACAGCCTCTCCTACGAGCAGTACTTC CASSFRDSLSYEQYF
few TRBJ2-2 TRBD1 TRBV27 TGTGCCAGCGGGACAGGAGGACCGAACACCGGGGAGCTGTTTTTT CASGTGGPNTGELFF
medium-sized TRBJ1-6 - TRBV4-2 TGTGCCAGCAGCCAAGGGGGTGGGGGGAATTCACCCCTCCACTTT CASSQGGGGNSPLHF
few TRBJ1-1 - TRBV12-3/TRBV12-4 TGTGCCAGCAGTTTCCACGTGAACACTGAAGCTTTCTTT CASSFHVNTEAFF
- TRBJ1-1 TRBD1 TRBV28 TGTGCCAGCAGTAGAAGGGGACAGGGGAACACTGAAGCTTTCTTT CASSRRGQGNTEAFF
- TRBJ2-1 - TRBV11-3 TGTGCCAGCAGCTTAGGGGGGACTTACAATGAGCAGTTCTTC CASSLGGTYNEQFF
- TRBJ1-2 - TRBV20-1 TGCAGTGCTAGAGTGTTGAGCCACGGTGATGGCTACACCTTC CSARVLSHGDGYTF
large TRBJ2-1 - TRBV6-1 TGTGCCGGCCGTGAACAGGACTACAATGAGCAGTTCTTC CAGREQDYNEQFF
once TRBJ2-2 TRBD2 TRBV2 TGTGCCAGCAGTGAAGGGACTAGCGGAGATTGGGGTAACACCGGGGAGCTGTTTTTT CASSEGTSGDWGNTGELFF
medium-sized TRBJ2-7 - TRBV9 TGTGCCAGCAGCGTAGAAGCAGGCCCGTACGAGCAGTACTTC CASSVEAGPYEQYF
few TRBJ2-5 TRBD2 TRBV6-1 TGTGCCAGCATATGGACTAGCGCCTCTTCGGAGACCCAGTACTTC CASIWTSASSETQYF
few TRBJ1-2 - TRBV15 TGTGCCACCAGCAGAGATAAGGGCAGCTATGGCTACACCTTC CATSRDKGSYGYTF
- TRBJ2-1 TRBD2 TRBV27 TGTGCCAGCACCGTTAGCGGGAGATTCAATGAGCAGTTCTTC CASTVSGRFNEQFF
- TRBJ2-1 TRBD2 TRBV20-1 TGCAGTGCTAGAGGCCGGACTAGCGGGAGCGGTGAGCAGTTCTTC CSARGRTSGSGEQFF
- TRBJ1-3 - TRBV12-3/TRBV12-4 TGTGCCAGCAGTTTGGCGGGGGCCGCGCACACCATATATTTT CASSLAGAAHTIYF
- TRBJ2-7 TRBD2 TRBV27 TGTGCCAGCAGTTCCGGATCCGGGACTAGCGTATCCTACGAGCAGTACTTC CASSSGSGTSVSYEQYF
- TRBJ2-7 TRBD1 TRBV7-8 TGTGCCAGCAGCTTAGTTGAGTGGGGGACAGGGCTGAACGAGCAGTACTTC CASSLVEWGTGLNEQYF
- TRBJ1-5 - TRBV20-1 TGCAGTGCTAGAGTAGCGGGAGGAATGGGGGAGGCGAGCAATCAGCCCCAGCATTTT CSARVAGGMGEASNQPQHF
- TRBJ2-3 - TRBV20-1 TGCAGTCCCCGGATAAGCACAGATACGCAGTATTTT CSPRISTDTQYF
- TRBJ1-1 - TRBV5-1 TGCGCCAGCAGCCCCCCTACTGGGCTCACTGAAGCTTTCTTT CASSPPTGLTEAFF
- TRBJ1-1 - TRBV19 TGTGCCAGTCGTCTTAGGGGGGGGGGCACTGAAGCTTGCTTT CASRLRGGGTEACF
few TRBJ1-6 TRBD1 TRBV19 TGTGCCAGTAGTGTGACGGACGGACAGGGAGCCCTCCACTTT CASSVTDGQGALHF
large TRBJ1-2 - TRBV19 TGTGCCAGTAGTATATATGGAGCAACAGGGCCGTATGGCTACACCTTC CASSIYGATGPYGYTF
- TRBJ2-2 - TRBV6-1 TGTGCCAGCAGTGAAGGATGGGAGCTGTTTTTT CASSEGWELFF
- TRBJ2-1 - TRBV5-1 TGCGCCAGCAGCTTGGAACGGGGGGCTTACAATGAGCAGTTCTTC CASSLERGAYNEQFF
- TRBJ1-2 - TRBV5-1 TGCGCCAGCAGCTTGGAGGGGACCGACTATGGCTACACCTTC CASSLEGTDYGYTF
- TRBJ1-2 - TRBV7-2 TGTGCCAGCAGCTTAGTTGGGGAGGCGGGGGGCTACACCTTC CASSLVGEAGGYTF
- TRBJ2-5 TRBD1 TRBV20-1 TGCAGTGCCCAGCCTTTGGACAGGGGGCAGGAGACCCAGTACTTC CSAQPLDRGQETQYF
- TRBJ2-7 - TRBV13 TGTGCCAGCAGCTTAAGCGGGTCCTCCTACGAGCAGTACTTC CASSLSGSSYEQYF
- TRBJ1-5 - TRBV4-3 TGCGCCAGCAGCCAAGATCCCAGCAATCAGCCCCAGCATTTT CASSQDPSNQPQHF
few TRBJ1-1 - TRBV20-1 TGCAGTGCTATATCATACAGGGAAGCTTTCTTT CSAISYREAFF
- TRBJ2-7 TRBD2 TRBV28 TGTGCCAGCAGTTCTTTGGGACTAGCGGTCTACGAGCAGTACTTC CASSSLGLAVYEQYF
medium-sized TRBJ2-3 TRBD1 TRBV15 TGTGCCACCAGCGGCAGGACTACAGGGGGACCTACAGATACGCAGTATTTT CATSGRTTGGPTDTQYF
few TRBJ2-7 TRBD1 TRBV27 TGTGCCAGCAGTCCCGGGACAGGGTCCCTTTCCTACGAGCAGTACTTC CASSPGTGSLSYEQYF
- TRBJ2-6 TRBD1 TRBV6-5 TGTGCCAGCAGCCAACGGACAGGGGGCGAAACTGGGGCCAACGTCCTGACTTTC CASSQRTGGETGANVLTF
- TRBJ2-5 - TRBV6-1 TGTGCCAGCAGTGAACGCCACAGGGCCCGAGAGACCCAGTACTTC CASSERHRARETQYF
- TRBJ2-5 - TRBV4-2 TGTGCCAGCAGCCGGATAATCCAAGAGACCCAGTACTTC CASSRIIQETQYF